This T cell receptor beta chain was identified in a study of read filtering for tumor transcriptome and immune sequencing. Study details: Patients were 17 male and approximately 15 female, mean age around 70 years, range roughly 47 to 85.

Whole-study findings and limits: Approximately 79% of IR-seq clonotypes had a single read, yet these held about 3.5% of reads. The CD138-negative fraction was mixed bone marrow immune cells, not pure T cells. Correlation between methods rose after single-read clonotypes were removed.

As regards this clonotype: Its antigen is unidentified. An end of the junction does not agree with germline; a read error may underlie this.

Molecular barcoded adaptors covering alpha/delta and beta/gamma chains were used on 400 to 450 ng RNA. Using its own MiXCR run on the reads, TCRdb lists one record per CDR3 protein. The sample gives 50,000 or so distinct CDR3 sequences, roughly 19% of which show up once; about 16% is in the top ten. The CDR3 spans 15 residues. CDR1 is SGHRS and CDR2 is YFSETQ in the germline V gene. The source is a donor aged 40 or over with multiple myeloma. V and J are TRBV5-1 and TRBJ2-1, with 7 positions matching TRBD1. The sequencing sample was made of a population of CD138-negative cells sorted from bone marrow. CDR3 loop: CASNPDRISYNEQFF. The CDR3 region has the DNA TGCGCCAGCAACCCGGACAGGATCTCCTACAACGAGCAGTTCTTC.